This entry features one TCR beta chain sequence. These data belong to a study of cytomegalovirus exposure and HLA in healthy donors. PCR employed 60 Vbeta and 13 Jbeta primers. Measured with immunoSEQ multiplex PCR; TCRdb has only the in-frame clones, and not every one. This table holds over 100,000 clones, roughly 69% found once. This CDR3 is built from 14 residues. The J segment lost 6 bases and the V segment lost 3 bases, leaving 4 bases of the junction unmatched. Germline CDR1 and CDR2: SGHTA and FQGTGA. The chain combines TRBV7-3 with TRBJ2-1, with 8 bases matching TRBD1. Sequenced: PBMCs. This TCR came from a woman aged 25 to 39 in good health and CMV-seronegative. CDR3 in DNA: TGTGCCAGCAGCTTGATCGGACAGGGCAATGAGCAGTTCTTC. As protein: CASSLIGQGNEQFF.